The present T cell receptor (beta chain) was sequenced within a study of cytomegalovirus exposure and HLA in healthy donors (dated by TCRdb to between 2016 and 2019). As for the study more broadly: An earlier analysis of approximately 600 of the donors reported more than 250 Gb of sequence data and approximately 110 million unique TCR beta sequences from 150 million to 200 million T cells. High-throughput TCR immunosequencing, statistical association of individual TCRs with disease status, and machine learning were combined to predict cytomegalovirus infection status. The number of typed donors differed by locus: about 629-630 for A, B, C, DRB1 and DQB1; some 500 for DQA1; 600 to 610 for DPA1; and about 450 for DPB1. In a later genetic analysis, genome-wide SNP genotypes for 398 of the 666 donors were used, and that subset was treated as a discovery cohort. Besides the first cohort of more than 650 subjects, a separate validation cohort made up of roughly 120 different subjects was used. The study aimed to test whether cataloging public T cell receptors could reveal signatures of past pathogen exposure. Across some 400 genotyped donors of the cohort, an average of approximately 200,000 unique TCR beta nucleotide sequences per donor were sequenced, and roughly 20% of those sequences were non-productive. In a later analysis, previously published TCR beta repertoires from hundreds of donors were re-analyzed and high-resolution HLA genotyping was added so that TCR occurrence patterns could be studied. All discovery cohort repertoires had been generated on a single sequencing platform. The genetic ancestry cluster associated with self-reported Caucasian donors included about 81% of the 398 genotyped donors. Roughly five DR-DQ haplotypes were handled as single units for association and clustering, since linkage in the cohort was strong. The study used immunosequencing to profile the T cell repertoires of more than 650 subjects and linked those repertoires to cytomegalovirus serostatus. Roughly 300 gigabases of sequencing data and around 85 million unique TCR sequences made up an early release that covered about 640 HLA-typed donors. HLA typing included class I and class II loci at four-digit resolution. An earlier analysis of around 580 of the donors used high-throughput TCR beta sequencing to judge whether each TCR beta V gene segment behaved as functional or pseudogenic. The later analysis used no new phenotypic data to find candidate immune exposures, relying instead on TCR beta sequences and their occurrence across donors. Alongside the repertoire data, information on donor age, sex, ethnicity and CMV serostatus was compiled. What the research found in general, with its limitations: In vitro tests confirmed that a few of the cytomegalovirus-associated TCR beta chains recognize cytomegalovirus antigens. In a later analysis, some 17,000 TCR beta sequences were associated with specific HLA alleles at a false discovery rate of 0.05. The authors suggested that the approach could potentially be extended to other disease states and immunological phenotypes. The cohort was sequenced for TCR beta chains only, and without alpha or paired-chain data the features that could be detected were limited. The earlier analysis of about 600 of the donors excluded roughly 17 rarely observed V segments, including chromosome 9 orphons, because counts were too low. CMV serostatus was the only immune exposure information available for the cohort. In a later analysis, HLA-associated TCR beta chains were found to be more clonally expanded and to have lower generation probabilities than equally common non-associated chains. A further reported finding was that TCR beta sequences accurately predicted the HLA-A and HLA-B alleles for most subjects in the first cohort. The classifier was reported to diagnose cytomegalovirus status with high specificity and sensitivity in both the original cohort and the validation cohort. Linkage disequilibrium might explain the correlated functional status among segregating V segments, but an unknown experimental factor could not be excluded. Some IMGT-functional V segments, including TRBV6-2 and TRBV6-3, could not be distinguished by the 87-base-pair reads and were therefore excluded. A later analysis reported that several top co-occurrence clusters appeared linked to parvovirus B19, influenza, CMV and Epstein-Barr virus. A cluster of highly shared sequence variants was judged likely to be a technical artifact of the sequencing pipeline. In a later analysis, TCR association rates were found to vary across HLA loci, with the most associated TCRs seen for DRB1 alleles and the fewest for HLA-C alleles. Assigning TCR associations to individual alleles was difficult when HLA alleles, especially DR and DQ, strongly co-occurred. An earlier analysis of some 560 of the donors showed that most TCR beta V segments appeared in productive rearrangements either about 90% or about 30% of the time, which broadly matched IMGT annotations. A later analysis found that most CMV-associated TCR beta chains appeared HLA-restricted, with HLA associations seemingly driven largely by CMV exposure. Because HLA typing was unavailable for some donors at each locus, only the typed subset was used in association tests. In the study, 150 to 200 TCR beta chains were listed as associated with cytomegalovirus. Compared with the 666-donor mean, donors in an Asian-associated ancestry cluster had fewer N-insertions in productive TCRs, according to a later genetic analysis. The presence/absence analyses assumed that sequencing depth was roughly uniform across donors, and that assumption may not be true. While some public TCRs were present in many individuals, most TCR sequences turned up only very rarely across donors. An association between a missense DCLRE1C variant and V-gene and J-gene trimming of TCR beta chains was found in a later genetic analysis and replicated in an independent cohort.

In total, approximately 690 healthy bone marrow donors made up the cohort. At the time of sampling, every cohort member was nominally healthy, though immune exposures that went unrecorded were likely present. The donor tested CMV seropositive and was one of the 289 seropositive cohort members. A peripheral blood sample was provided by each donor, and peripheral blood mononuclear cells were used for TCR beta sequencing. Genomic DNA was extracted from the blood cell samples with the Qiagen DNeasy Blood Extraction Kit. Receptor libraries were prepared by the immunoSEQ multiplex PCR assay. For the multiplex PCR, a mixture combining 60 forward primers for TCR Vbeta segments and 13 reverse primers for TCR Jbeta segments was used. Amplification of the CDR3 region of rearranged TCR beta genes was performed with a multiplex PCR assay on genomic DNA. The Illumina HiSeq System was used to sequence the amplified TCR beta libraries as 87-base-pair reads. The authors processed their data as follows. Across the roughly 670 repertoires, a later analysis counted around 80 million unique TCR beta chains, approximately 10 million of which were shared by at least two donors. Raw reads were error-corrected and collapsed into unique sequences with a nearest-neighbor algorithm that merged closely related sequences to remove PCR and sequencing errors. CDR3 sequences were aligned to IMGT reference sequences to assign V, D and J gene segments. For a sequence to be retained, a match of at least six nucleotides was required to both a V gene segment and a J gene segment. A rearrangement counted as productive if the CDR3 had no stop codons and remained in frame with V and J, and every other rearrangement counted as non-productive. CDR3 was defined according to IMGT convention as the region running from the second conserved V-encoded cysteine to the conserved J-encoded phenylalanine. In an earlier analysis of 500 to 650 of the donors, sequences lacking an unambiguous match to a single V gene segment were excluded. In an earlier analysis of some 590 of the donors, V segments were called functional above 56.7% productive rearrangements and were called segregating when the between-donor standard deviation exceeded 5%. A statistical classification framework was built to diagnose cytomegalovirus status from the catalog of TCR beta chain sequences. In a later analysis, V and J genes were assigned by comparing TCR nucleotide sequences against IMGT/GENE-DB human TR gene sequences. A later analysis assigned CDR3 sequences and most-parsimonious VDJ recombination scenarios with the TCRdist pipeline. In a later analysis, each TCR beta chain was defined by its CDR3 amino acid sequence together with its V-gene family, and reads without a unique V-gene family were excluded. As a way to deal with suspected cross-contamination and a sequencing artifact, a later analysis dropped roughly 620 nucleotide sequences that were highly shared and had low generation probability. In a later analysis, a clonal expansion index for each public chain was calculated from normalized within-repertoire ranks of inferred template counts. In a later analysis, generation probabilities were computed using a VDJ recombination model fitted to out-of-frame rearrangements, and the results were checked against IGoR. In a later analysis, hypergeometric tests were used to score TCR-TCR, TCR-HLA and TCR-CMV co-occurrence, with a repertoire-size bias correction applied to TCR pairs. To estimate false discovery rates, a later analysis permuted the HLA or CMV assignments 20 times. In a later analysis, co-occurring TCRs were grouped with DBSCAN, and TCRdist sequence similarity was added when clustering was performed within HLA-allele-positive subsets. Repertoires with fewer than 30,000 or more than 120,000 public chains were left out of co-occurrence clustering, as were about five repertoires with anomalous nucleotide sharing. TCRdb re-hosts the immuneACCESS table, in-frame sequences only. Its copies lack some clones; in the studies checked, an unresolved V gene accounts for under half of them, and the cause for the rest is not known. V and J calls and clone size are copied from that table; D and trimming were computed from the DNA. The sample table contains roughly 110,000 clones; only one count was recorded for about 75% of them. The top ten clonotypes cover roughly an eighth of the sample.

On this clone: The antigen it recognizes is unknown. The input lacks base qualities; no much larger clone sits a single base away.

V trim: 4 bases; J trim: 5 bases; unmatched bases: 6. In the germline V gene, CDR1 corresponds to SGDLS and CDR2 to YYNGEE. Reading from cysteine to phenylalanine, the CDR3 counts 14 amino acids. Here the CDR3 DNA is all that survives: 42 bases in frame from base 1. What was sequenced was PBMCs. This sequence originates from a woman between 40 and 55 years old in good health and CMV-seropositive. Recombination linked TRBV9 to TRBJ2-1, and 7 junction bases match TRBD1. The bases read TGTGCCAGCAGCCCTACAGGGGTCCACAATGAGCAGTTCTTC. Its amino acids are CASSPTGVHNEQFF.